Here is one T cell receptor beta chain with its context. Its antigen is undetermined. This sample was included in a study of T cells in Graves' hyperthyroidism and ophthalmopathy. Study context: Upon initial diagnosis and before any treatment, peripheral blood was collected.

Trimming took 5 bases from V and 3 from J; bases not matched to a gene: 11. The CDR3 consists of 15 residues. Looked up from germline, CDR1 is SQVTM and CDR2 is ANQGSEA. Findings and caveats of the study: The majority of expanded thyroid clonotypes above 0.001 also appeared in blood.

RNA transcripts yielded amplified TCR beta CDR3 regions. The HTBI set primed first-round TCR CDR3 RT-PCR. MiXCR, run by TCRdb on the multiplex PCR reads, gives a single entry per CDR3 protein. The sample records roughly 840,000 distinct CDR3 sequences, roughly 37% being singletons. The chain recombines TRBV29-1 with TRBJ1-1; 8 bases line up with TRBD1. This clonotype was sampled from a man aged 18-30 years with Graves' hyperthyroidism. Sequenced material: blood. CDR3 DNA sequence: TGCAGCGTTCTGACAGGGGAGGAATCGGACACTGAAGCTTTCTTT. It yields the protein CSVLTGEESDTEAFF.